These 25 T cell receptor beta chains came from one sample sequenced in a study of CD8 T cells in Susac syndrome. When the RNA was reverse transcribed, random hexamers were used with an input of roughly 0.5 to 1 ug. TCRdb re-called the immunoSEQ multiplex PCR reads with MiXCR, one entry per CDR3 protein. The sample comprises some 200,000 distinct CDR3 sequences, roughly 92% of which are singletons, and around 0.13% rests with the top ten. The sample consisted of CD8+ T cells from PBMCs. These receptors all come from a human donor with multiple sclerosis.

V and J are TRBV28 and TRBJ1-5; 8 bases line up with TRBD1. The trim removed 2 bases at V and 5 bases at J, leaving 5 bases unmatched. CDR1 and CDR2 from the germline V gene are MDHEN and SYDVKM. This CDR3 region has 15 residues. The CDR3 sequence is CASSLEGQDDQPQHF. CDR3 sequence (DNA): TGTGCCAGCAGTTTAGAGGGACAGGACGATCAGCCCCAGCATTTT.

The V call is TRBV20-1, the J call TRBJ2-7, with 7 bases identical to TRBD2. Germline V CDR1 and CDR2: DFQATT, SNEGSKA (reference sequence). The V segment lost 6 bases and the J segment 0 bases; nucleotides outside the gene matches: 11. CDR3 length equals 15 residues. CDR3 protein: CSARRAGDSSYEQYF. In nucleotides, the CDR3 is TGCAGTGCCCGACGGGCGGGAGACAGCTCCTACGAGCAGTACTTC.

V is TRBV30 and J is TRBJ2-7; 8 bases line up with TRBD1. From germline, CDR1 is GTSNPN and CDR2 SVGIG (reference sequence). The trim removed 0 bases at V and 4 bases at J, leaving 11 bases unmatched. The CDR3 is made up of 16 amino acids. The CDR3 sequence is CAWSVGAGGLSYEQYF. The CDR3 DNA follows: TGTGCCTGGAGTGTAGGGGCAGGGGGCCTAAGTTACGAGCAGTACTTC.

The chain links TRBV7-9 to TRBJ1-1; maybe TRBD1 (6 bases). Between the trimmed V and J ends, which lost 5 bases and 6 bases, there was a span of 10 bases. Germline CDR1 and CDR2: SEHNR and FQNEAQ (reference sequence). CDR3 length: 12 amino acids. DNA for the CDR3: TGTGCCAGCAGCCCAGGGGTTCCTGAAGCTTTCTTT. It yields the protein CASSPGVPEAFF.

The chain has TRBV13 and TRBJ2-2; D unresolved. The germline V gene has CDR1 PRHDT and CDR2 FYEKMQ (reference sequence). V was pared by 4 bases and J by 6 bases, with 9 bases between. CDR3 length equals 13 residues. CDR3 in DNA: TGTGCCAGCAGCTCTATCTCGGCCGGGGAGCTGTTTTTT. Translation: CASSSISAGELFF.

The V and J genes are TRBV4-1 and TRBJ1-1; no clear D gene. Per the germline V gene, CDR1 is MGHRA and CDR2 is YSYEKL. The ends were cut back, 4 bases at V and 3 bases at J, with 12 bases in the middle. The CDR3 runs to 14 residues. DNA of the CDR3: TGCGCCAGCAGCCCATTGGGAGTATACACTGAAGCTTTCTTT. This gives the protein CASSPLGVYTEAFF.

V gene TRBV19 combines with J gene TRBJ2-5; no clear D gene. The V end lost 5 bases, the J end lost 1 base, and 11 bases lay between the germline ends. Germline V gene data show CDR1 as LNHDA and CDR2 as SQIVND (reference sequence). The CDR3 length is 14 residues. The CDR3 DNA is TGTGCCAGTAGTTTATCCCGGCCCCAAGAGACCCAGTACTTC. This translates into CASSLSRPQETQYF. The full variable domain, in which reference TRBV19 and TRBJ2-5 provide the parts outside the CDR3, is DGGITQSPKYLFRKEGQNVTLSCEQNLNHDAMYWYRQDPGQGLRLIYYSQIVNDFQKGDIAEGYSVSREKKESFPLTVTSAQKNPTAFYLCASSLSRPQETQYFGPGTRLLVL.

The chain recombines TRBV5-1 with TRBJ2-3; D could derive from TRBD1 or TRBD2 (5 bases each). The length of the CDR3 is 13 residues. V lost 4 bases and J lost 6, with 12 bases in between. Germline values: CDR1 SGHRS, CDR2 YFSETQ. CDR3 DNA: TGCGCCAGCAGCAAGGGACCCACGGATACGCAGTATTTT. It specifies CASSKGPTDTQYF.

This clonotype was found once. The gene calls are TRBV5-4 and TRBJ2-3; 8 nucleotides agree with TRBD2. V lost 2 bases to trimming and J lost 0 bases; unmatched junction nucleotides: 2. This CDR3 has 15 residues. The germline V gene encodes CDR1 SGHNT and CDR2 YYREEE (reference sequence). CDR3 bases: TGTGCCAGCAGCTTCCGGGGGGGGAGCACAGATACGCAGTATTTT. It codes for CASSFRGGSTDTQYF.

The V and J genes are TRBV4-3 and TRBJ2-7, with 8 bases aligning to TRBD2. From germline, CDR1 is LGHNA and CDR2 YSLEER. The trim removed 0 bases at V and 5 bases at J, leaving 6 bases unmatched. This CDR3 is built from 15 residues. The DNA of the CDR3 is TGCGCCAGCAGCCAAGATGTGGCGGGAGGTAACGAGCAGTACTTC. Amino acid sequence: CASSQDVAGGNEQYF.

This clonotype occurred once. The CDR3 nucleotides are TGTGCCAGCAGCCAACGGGACAGGGGGCTGAGGGAGACCCAGTACTTC. Its translation: CASSQRDRGLRETQYF. The J gene is TRBJ2-5, the V gene TRBV4-2; 12 bases map to TRBD1. This CDR3 contains 16 residues. The germline V gene encodes CDR1 LGHNA and CDR2 YNFKEQ. The V and J ends lost 2 bases and 5 bases, in that order; junction bases with no gene match: 6.

This clonotype has more than one count but fewer than ten. CDR3 DNA: TGTGCCAGCAGCCCGGGACTAGCGGGGATCCGCTACGAGCAGTACTTC. It yields the protein CASSPGLAGIRYEQYF. The chain couples TRBV7-2 to TRBJ2-7, with 13 bases identical to TRBD2. Germline V CDR1 and CDR2: SGHTA, FQGNSA. The junction had 7 bases not matched to a gene; V was cut back by 5 bases and J by 3 bases. CDR3 length: 16 residues.

The chain uses TRBV20-1 and TRBJ1-2, with TRBD1 matching 7 bases. CDR1 and CDR2 (germline): DFQATT, SNEGSKA (reference sequence). Unmatched junction bases numbered 11, after V lost 6 bases and J lost 7 bases. The length of the CDR3 is 13 residues. The CDR3 reads CSASGQGESGYTF. CDR3 coding DNA: TGCAGTGCCTCAGGGCAGGGGGAGAGTGGCTACACCTTC.

This chain joins TRBV3-1 and TRBJ2-1; 7 bases are shared with TRBD2. Germline V lookup: CDR1 LGHDT, CDR2 YNNKEL (reference sequence). CDR3 length equals 14 residues. Trimming cost V 3 bases and J 7 bases; bases outside gene matches: 6. The CDR3 coding sequence is TGTGCCAGCAGCCACAGTGGGGGGGAGAATGAGCAGTTCTTC. Translated, it gives CASSHSGGENEQFF.

This clonotype has a single count. The V call is TRBV27, the J call TRBJ1-1; no clear D gene. The CDR3 sequence is 13 residues long. V lost 4 bases and J lost 3, with 9 bases in between. Germline loops: CDR1 MNHEY, CDR2 SMNVEV (reference sequence). This CDR3 reads CASSSIQYTEAFF. CDR3 sequence (DNA): TGTGCCAGCAGTTCCATACAGTACACTGAAGCTTTCTTT.

The V gene is TRBV6-5, the J gene TRBJ1-1; D not certain. Trimming shortened V by 2 bases and J by 1 base, and 11 bases separated the two germline ends. Germline CDR1 reads MNHEY; CDR2 reads SVGAGI. This CDR3 is built from 15 residues. As DNA, the CDR3 is TGTGCCAGCAGTTACGGCCTGATACAGAACACTGAAGCTTTCTTT. It is translated as CASSYGLIQNTEAFF.

The chain combines TRBV7-9 with TRBJ2-3, with unresolved D. V gave up 5 bases and J gave up 3 bases, with 6 bases separating them. The V gene's germline CDR1 is SEHNR and CDR2 FQNEAQ (reference sequence). This CDR3 is built from 12 residues. The CDR3 DNA follows: TGTGCCAGCAGCCATGGGACAGATACGCAGTATTTT. Its protein product is CASSHGTDTQYF.

This rearrangement joins TRBV7-6 to TRBJ2-1, with D perhaps matching TRBD2 (6 bases). Germline CDR1 SGHVS, CDR2 FNYEAQ. This CDR3 is 15 amino acids long. V was shortened by 1 base and J by 6 bases, with 13 bases between the two germline ends. The CDR3 DNA is TGTGCCAGCAGCTTAGGAATAGCGGCGGGCAATGAGCAGTTCTTC. Encoded protein: CASSLGIAAGNEQFF.

The J gene is TRBJ1-1, the V gene TRBV30; perhaps TRBD1 as D (5 bases). The germline V gene has CDR1 GTSNPN and CDR2 SVGIG (reference sequence). This CDR3 comprises 13 residues. CDR3 region: CAHHPGGGTEAFF. Written as DNA, the CDR3 is TGTGCTCACCACCCCGGGGGAGGGACTGAAGCTTTCTTT.

The V call is TRBV20-1, the J call TRBJ2-3; D tentatively fits TRBD1 or TRBD2 (5 bases each). V lost 3 bases, J lost 6 bases, and 7 bases lay in between. The CDR3 spans 11 residues. Germline loops: CDR1 DFQATT, CDR2 SNEGSKA (reference sequence). CDR3 in amino acids: CSARGPDTQYF. The CDR3 DNA sequence: TGCAGTGCTAGGGGACCGGATACGCAGTATTTT.

The V gene is TRBV10-2, the J gene TRBJ1-4; unclear D gene. Per germline, CDR1 WSHSY and CDR2 SAAADI. The V and J ends lost 4 bases and 7 bases respectively, with 16 bases between them. The CDR3 sequence is 15 residues long. In DNA, the CDR3 is TGCGCCAGCAGTGCCCCGGATCACCGGGGTGAAAAACTGTTTTTT. Protein product: CASSAPDHRGEKLFF.

This chain uses TRBV13 with TRBJ2-1; D is unclear. The CDR3 consists of 14 residues. CDR1 PRHDT and CDR2 FYEKMQ come from the germline V gene (reference sequence). V was pared by 6 bases and J by 5 bases, with 14 bases between. The chain's CDR3 is CASRSTDSNNEQFF. The CDR3 nucleotides are TGTGCCAGCAGATCCACCGACTCGAACAATGAGCAGTTCTTC.

This chain uses TRBV27 with TRBJ2-7, with 8 bases lining up with TRBD2. Germline values: CDR1 MNHEY, CDR2 SMNVEV (reference sequence). The CDR3 runs to 16 residues. V trimming: 5 bases; J trimming: 0 bases; junction bases outside the gene matches: 9. CDR3 in amino acids: CASSPVVGRDSYEQYF. CDR3 bases: TGTGCCAGCAGTCCAGTGGTCGGGAGGGACTCCTACGAGCAGTACTTC.

The rearrangement uses TRBV18 and TRBJ2-6, with 8 nucleotides matching TRBD1. The V gene end was trimmed by 0 bases and the J gene end by 1 base; junction bases not matched to a gene: 11. Germline lookup yields CDR1 KGHSH and CDR2 LQKENI. This CDR3 is 20 amino acids long. CDR3 sequence: CASSPPPRTGKWSGANVLTF. The CDR3 region has the DNA TGTGCCAGCTCACCACCACCTAGGACAGGGAAATGGTCTGGGGCCAACGTCCTGACTTTC.

V usage is TRBV6-5 and J usage is TRBJ2-7; unclear D gene. Deletions cut 6 bases from V and 2 bases from J, with 14 bases between. CDR3 length equals 14 residues. Looked up from germline, CDR1 is MNHEY and CDR2 is SVGAGI. The CDR3, as DNA: TGTGCCAGCAGGCCTCAAGAGGCCACCTACGAGCAGTACTTC. Translated: CASRPQEATYEQYF.